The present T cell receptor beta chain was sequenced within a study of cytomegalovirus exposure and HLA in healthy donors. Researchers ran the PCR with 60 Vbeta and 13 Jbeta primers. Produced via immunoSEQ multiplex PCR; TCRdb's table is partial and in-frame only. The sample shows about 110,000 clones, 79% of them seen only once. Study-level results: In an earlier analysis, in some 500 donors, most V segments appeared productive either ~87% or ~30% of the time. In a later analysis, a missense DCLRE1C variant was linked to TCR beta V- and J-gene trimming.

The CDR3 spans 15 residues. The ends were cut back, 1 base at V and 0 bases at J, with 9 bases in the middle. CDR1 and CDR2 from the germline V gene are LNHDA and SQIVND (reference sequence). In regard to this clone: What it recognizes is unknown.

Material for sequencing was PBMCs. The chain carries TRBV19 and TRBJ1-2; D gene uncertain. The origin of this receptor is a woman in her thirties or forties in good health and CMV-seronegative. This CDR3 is CASSIGKETNYGYTF. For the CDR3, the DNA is TGTGCCAGTAGTATAGGAAAGGAGACTAACTATGGCTACACCTTC. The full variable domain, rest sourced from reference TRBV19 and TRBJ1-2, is DGGITQSPKYLFRKEGQNVTLSCEQNLNHDAMYWYRQDPGQGLRLIYYSQIVNDFQKGDIAEGYSVSREKKESFPLTVTSAQKNPTAFYLCASSIGKETNYGYTFGSGTRLTVV.